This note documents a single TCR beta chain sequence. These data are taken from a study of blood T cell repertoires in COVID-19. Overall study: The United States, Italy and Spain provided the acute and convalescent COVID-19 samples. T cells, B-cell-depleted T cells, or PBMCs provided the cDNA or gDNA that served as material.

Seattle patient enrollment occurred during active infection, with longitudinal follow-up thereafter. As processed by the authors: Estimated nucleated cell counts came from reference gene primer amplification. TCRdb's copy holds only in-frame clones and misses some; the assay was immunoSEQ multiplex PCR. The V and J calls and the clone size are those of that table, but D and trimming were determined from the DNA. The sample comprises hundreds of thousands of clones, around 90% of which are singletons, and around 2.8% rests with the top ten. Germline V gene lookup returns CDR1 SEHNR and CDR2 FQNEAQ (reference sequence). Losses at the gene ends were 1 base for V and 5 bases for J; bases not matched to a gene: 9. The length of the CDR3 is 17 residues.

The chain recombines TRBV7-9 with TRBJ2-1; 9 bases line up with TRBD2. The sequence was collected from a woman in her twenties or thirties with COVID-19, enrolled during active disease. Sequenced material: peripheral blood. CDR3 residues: CASSLELRLAVDNEQFF. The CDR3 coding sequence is TGTGCCAGCAGCTTAGAATTGAGACTAGCGGTTGACAATGAGCAGTTCTTC. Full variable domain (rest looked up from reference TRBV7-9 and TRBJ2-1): DTGVSQNPRHKITKRGQNVTFRCDPISEHNRLYWYRQTLGQGPEFLTYFQNEAQLEKSRLLSDRFSAERPKGSFSTLEIQRTEQGDSAMYLCASSLELRLAVDNEQFFGPGTRLTVL.